This T cell receptor beta chain was identified in a study of blood T cell repertoires in COVID-19. Trimming removed 5 bases from V and 0 bases from J, with 11 bases in between. This CDR3 comprises 15 residues. Per the germline V gene, CDR1 is SGHVS and CDR2 is FQNEAQ. The data were produced by immunoSEQ multiplex PCR, yet TCRdb's version contains in-frame clones alone and is incomplete. The table records hundreds of thousands of clones, 70% to 90% of them present only once. The sample was peripheral blood. The source is a woman aged 35 to 49 who had recovered from COVID-19. The J gene is TRBJ1-5, the V gene TRBV7-8, with TRBD1 as a possible D gene (6 bases). CDR3 sequence: CASSLVQGSNQPQHF. The CDR3 DNA sequence: TGTGCCAGCAGCCTCGTACAGGGTAGCAATCAGCCCCAGCATTTT.